These T cell receptor beta chains were read from a single sample in a study of identical twins. From the 5' RACE reads, TCRdb called clonotypes with MiXCR, one entry per CDR3 protein. The data contain some 270,000 distinct CDR3 sequences, about 8% of them singletons. This sample was shared with a second study, whose subject was yellow fever vaccine responses in identical twins.

Source material: CD8+ T cells sorted from blood. These receptors came from a woman under 30 in good health. Both conserved end residues are part of each CDR3. Rows give clone size only sometimes, using once, few, many, or a class for an expanded clone.

v_gene	j_gene	abundance	CDR3aa
TRBV10-3	TRBJ2-1	NA	CAISSTGAAGSYNEQFF
TRBV5-1	TRBJ2-1	few	CASSSGTSGRAEQFF
TRBV20-1	TRBJ2-7	few	CSAPGVTHEQYF
TRBV7-3	TRBJ2-3	NA	CASSSIGGGTQYF
TRBV4-2	TRBJ2-7	few	CASSQTFGGYGHAYEQYF
TRBV4-3	TRBJ1-4	many	CASSQDSTATNEKLFF
TRBV4-3	TRBJ1-3	many	CASSHGSGNTIYF
TRBV11-1	TRBJ2-3	few	CASSLAASGGPGTDTQYF
TRBV9	TRBJ2-3	NA	CASSAYRTSPNTQYF
TRBV20-1	TRBJ2-3	few	CSAPGLETDTQYF
TRBV5-1	TRBJ2-4	many	CASSLSDSYNIQYF
TRBV19	TRBJ2-7	NA	CASSIQGGTYEQYF
TRBV4-3	TRBJ2-1	few	CASSQDRLGEQFF
TRBV28	TRBJ2-7	many	CASSSSGGYEQYF
TRBV29-1	TRBJ2-7	many	CSVGEGIYEQYF
TRBV4-1	TRBJ2-5	many	CASSQEGGQEQETQYF
TRBV27	TRBJ2-7	NA	CASTPDRDRFYEQYF
TRBV29-1	TRBJ2-7	many	CSVDSGASSYEQYF
TRBV6-5	TRBJ1-3	few	CASSWEVSGNTIYF
TRBV27	TRBJ2-7	NA	CASSRFGQIYEQYF
TRBV20-1	TRBJ1-5	few	CSARDWGRADQPQHF
TRBV7-9	TRBJ2-5	few	CASSPDPSGGAETQYF
TRBV4-2	TRBJ1-6	few	CASSQEGTGVTYNSPLHF
TRBV25-1	TRBJ2-7	NA	CASSEMYEQYF
TRBV29-1	TRBJ2-2	NA	CSVEGAAGTNTGELFF
TRBV5-1	TRBJ2-1	NA	CASSLRDGPYNEQFF
TRBV6-1	TRBJ2-1	few	CATQAGVEYNEQFF
TRBV11-1	TRBJ2-6	NA	CASSLGTVLDVGANVLTF
TRBV9	TRBJ1-2	few	CASSGTARAKSPTNYGYTF
TRBV7-6	TRBJ2-3	NA	CASSSGSPDTQYF
TRBV10-3	TRBJ2-7	few	CALVGQGKVSYEQYF
TRBV28	TRBJ2-3	many	CASSTRTSGFTDTQYF
TRBV5-4	TRBJ2-7	once	CAMGSGQTYEQYF
TRBV11-2	TRBJ1-1	NA	CASSLDVGVVTEAFF
TRBV25-1	TRBJ1-6	many	CASIAGLGSPLHF
TRBV4-3	TRBJ2-7	many	CASSQGIAGGRYEQYF
TRBV4-3	TRBJ2-5	NA	CASSQDRDIRSQTQYF
TRBV24-1	TRBJ2-7	few	CATSDPFGYEQYF
TRBV25-1	TRBJ2-7	many	CASSPPGTGFTYEQYF
TRBV5-1	TRBJ1-4	NA	CASSKTGATNEKLFF
TRBV5-1	TRBJ2-3	NA	CASSWDQAPGADTQYF
TRBV11-1	TRBJ2-1	NA	CASSGTPGLHYNEQFF
TRBV7-3	TRBJ1-1	many	CASSLTPTAEAFF
TRBV29-1	TRBJ2-1	NA	CSVQTGDPELSSYNEQFF
TRBV5-1	TRBJ2-7	NA	CASGVAGASYEQYF